These 7 T cell receptor beta chains were sequenced from one sample in a study of regulatory T cells in long-lasting Graves disease (dated by TCRdb to the early 2020s). The receptor library was made with multiplex PCR. TCRdb records Illumina HiSeq 4000 as the sequencer. CDR3 regions were amplified by Arm-PCR with iRepertoire HTBI primers to construct TCR beta libraries. The public reads were reprocessed in TCRdb via fastp at Q25 and MiXCR, keeping in-frame beta chains. Each CDR3 protein gets just one entry, which takes the most common genes and DNA from the rows behind it. The sample records roughly 380,000 distinct CDR3 sequences, over 15% of which are singletons. The top ten clonotypes cover 25% to 30% of the sample. The label giving this sample's time point can be read as: newly diagnosed GD, antithyroid drugs for less than 3 months. RNA was extracted from PBMCs in TRIzol for both TCR sequencing and RNA sequencing.

These same data were also listed under a study on T cells in Graves' hyperthyroidism and ophthalmopathy.

The source material was peripheral blood mononuclear cells (PBMCs), sampled at new diagnosis, from a patient treated with antithyroid drugs. The receptors stem from a man aged 40-49 years with Graves disease. Donor details come from another sample of the same person, matched by shared clones.

Ten or more counts support this clonotype. The chain recombines TRBV28 with TRBJ2-7; tentative D call: TRBD1 (7 bases). The CDR3 totals 15 residues. V was trimmed by 4 bases and J by 3 bases, leaving 16 bases between them. Germline V gene lookup returns CDR1 MDHEN and CDR2 SYDVKM. The CDR3 reads CASSSAGTASYEQYF. The DNA for the CDR3 is TGTGCCAGCAGTTCGGCGGGGACAGCAAGCTACGAGCAGTACTTC.

In this sample, this clonotype turned up many times. V and J are TRBV28 and TRBJ2-7, with 7 positions matching TRBD1. This CDR3 contains 15 residues. V was pared by 3 bases and J by 5 bases, with 10 bases of the junction left unmatched. The germline gives CDR1 MDHEN, CDR2 SYDVKM. The CDR3 DNA sequence: TGTGCCAGCAGTTTTTTCCAGGGGGTTACCCACGAGCAGTACTTC. Its protein product is CASSFFQGVTHEQYF.

Here the CDR3 reads CASSPGTGVGDEQFF. The CDR3 DNA is TGCGCCAGCAGCCCTGGGACAGGGGTAGGGGATGAGCAGTTCTTC. This chain connects TRBV5-1 to TRBJ2-1; TRBD1 aligns across 10 bases. The CDR3 spans 15 residues. The junction had 9 bases not matched to a gene; V was cut back by 4 bases and J by 8 bases. CDR1 is SGHRS and CDR2 is YFSETQ in the germline V gene.

This clonotype was seen a handful of times. V is TRBV6-4 and J is TRBJ2-3; 14 bases are shared with TRBD2. The CDR3 loop spans 17 amino acids. V shed 0 bases, J shed 1 base, and the junction held 0 bases outside the gene matches. Looked up from germline, CDR1 is MRHNA and CDR2 is SNTAGT. CDR3 sequence reads: CASSDSTSGGGTDTQYF. The CDR3, as DNA: TGTGCCAGCAGTGACTCGACTAGCGGGGGGGGCACAGATACGCAGTATTTT.

J is TRBJ2-7 and V is TRBV5-1; TRBD1 agrees at 7 bases. Germline CDR1 and CDR2: SGHRS and YFSETQ. The V and J ends lost 3 bases and 3 bases, in that order; junction bases with no gene match: 9. The CDR3 sequence is 15 residues long. Written as DNA, the CDR3 is TGCGCCAGCAGCTCCAGACAGGGAAGGGGCTACGAGCAGTACTTC. As protein: CASSSRQGRGYEQYF.

This clonotype occurred a few times. A much larger clone is a single base away; this may be a read error. The chain recombines TRBV20-1 with TRBJ1-1; D is possibly TRBD1 (5 bases). CDR1 is DFQATT and CDR2 is SNEGSKA in the germline V gene (reference sequence). This CDR3 spans 11 amino acids. The V and J ends lost 6 bases and 6 bases respectively, with 11 bases between them. CDR3 sequence (DNA): TGCAGTGCCGAGGGGAGTCCTGAAGCTTTCTTT. Amino acid sequence: CSAEGSPEAFF.

This clonotype turned up a few times. The gene calls are TRBV7-9 and TRBJ2-7, with 8 bases fitting TRBD1. With V trimmed by 5 bases and J by 5 bases, 5 bases remained unmatched. CDR1 is SEHNR and CDR2 is FQNEAQ in the germline V gene (reference sequence). The CDR3 runs to 13 residues. CDR3 in DNA: TGTGCCAGCAGCACCAGACAGGGGCACGAGCAGTACTTC. Its protein is CASSTRQGHEQYF.